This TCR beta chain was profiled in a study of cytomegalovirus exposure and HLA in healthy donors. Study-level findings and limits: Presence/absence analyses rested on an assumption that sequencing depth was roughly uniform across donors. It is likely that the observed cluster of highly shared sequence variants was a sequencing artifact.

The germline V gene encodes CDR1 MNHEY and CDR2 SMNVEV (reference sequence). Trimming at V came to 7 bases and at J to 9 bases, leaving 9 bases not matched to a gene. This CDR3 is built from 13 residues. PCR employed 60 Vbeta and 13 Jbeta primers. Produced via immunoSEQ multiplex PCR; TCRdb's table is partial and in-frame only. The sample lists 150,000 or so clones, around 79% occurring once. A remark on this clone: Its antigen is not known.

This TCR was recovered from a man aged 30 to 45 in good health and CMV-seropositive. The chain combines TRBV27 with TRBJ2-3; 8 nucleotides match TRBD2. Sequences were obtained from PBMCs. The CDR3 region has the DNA TGTGCCAGCACTCTCGGGGGGGCCTCGACGCAGTATTTT. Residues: CASTLGGASTQYF.